One and the same sample provided the 23 T cell receptor beta chains below, sequenced in a study of shared clonotypes between healthy human individuals. TCRdb keeps only in-frame clones here, not all; method: immunoSEQ multiplex PCR. This table holds about a million clones, roughly 80% found once. The sample comprised memory CD4+ T cells from PBMCs. Regarding subset: CD45RA-negative fraction. These receptor sequences come from a man aged 18 to 30 in good health. Some clones in this sample may be carry-over from other donors' samples.

CDR3 bases: TGTGCCAGTAGGACACAGGGTGTGGGGCCGCCCTACGAGCAGTACTTC. Protein sequence: CASRTQGVGPPYEQYF. V is TRBV19 and J is TRBJ2-7, with a tentative D call TRBD1 (6 bases). The V gene lost 6 bases and the J gene lost 2 bases, with 20 bases spanning the gap. The germline CDR1 and CDR2 sequences are LNHDA and SQIVND (reference sequence). The CDR3 loop spans 16 amino acids.

In its sample, this clone was seen a few times. The chain links TRBV9 to TRBJ2-1; D may match TRBD1 or TRBD2 (5 bases each). V lost 0 bases and J 5 bases, leaving 15 bases between the germline ends. The germline V gene has CDR1 SGDLS and CDR2 YYNGEE. CDR3 length: 16 residues. CDR3 DNA: TGTGCCAGCAGCGTAGCTATCGGGGACCCCCACAATGAGCAGTTCTTC. Its translation: CASSVAIGDPHNEQFF. The full variable domain, completed using reference TRBV9 and TRBJ2-1, is DSGVTQTPKHLITATGQRVTLRCSPRSGDLSVYWYQQSLDQGLQFLIQYYNGEERAKGNILERFSAQQFPDLHSELNLSSLELGDSALYFCASSVAIGDPHNEQFFGPGTRLTVL.

The chain uses TRBV7-8 and TRBJ1-1; tentatively, D is TRBD1 (6 bases). The CDR3 has 15 amino acids. Trimming removed 4 bases at V and 5 bases at J, with 17 bases between. From germline, CDR1 is SGHVS and CDR2 FQNEAQ. This CDR3 is CASSYPNRVRTEAFF. For the CDR3, the DNA is TGTGCCAGCAGCTACCCGAACAGGGTTAGGACTGAAGCTTTCTTT. Variable domain in full (rest from reference TRBV7-8 and TRBJ1-1): GAGVSQSPRYKVAKRGQDVALRCDPISGHVSLFWYQQALGQGPEFLTYFQNEAQLDKSGLPSDRFFAERPEGSVSTLKIQRTQQEDSAVYLCASSYPNRVRTEAFFGQGTRLTVV.

This sequence joins TRBV11-3 and TRBJ2-2, with 10 bases identical to TRBD2. Losses at the gene ends were 5 bases for V and 6 bases for J; bases not matched to a gene: 9. This CDR3 spans 16 amino acids. Per germline, CDR1 SGHNT and CDR2 YENEEA. DNA of the CDR3: TGTGCCAGCAGCCTCACTAGCGGGATCTGGCCCGGGGAGCTGTTTTTT. Translating it yields CASSLTSGIWPGELFF.

The genes are TRBV2 and TRBJ2-5; D is unresolved. V was pared by 3 bases and J by 3 bases, with 8 bases between. From germline, CDR1 is SNHLY and CDR2 FYNNEI. The CDR3 sequence is 13 residues long. CDR3 amino acids: CASSDNREETQYF. The CDR3 bases are TGTGCCAGCAGTGATAATAGAGAAGAGACCCAGTACTTC.

V and J are TRBV6-5 and TRBJ2-7; perhaps TRBD1 as D (5 bases). In germline, CDR1 is MNHEY, CDR2 SVGAGI. V was trimmed by 7 bases and J by 2 bases, leaving 18 bases between them. This CDR3 spans 15 amino acids. The CDR3 here is CASKLQATVPYEQYF. In nucleotides, the CDR3 is TGTGCCAGCAAACTACAGGCCACCGTCCCCTACGAGCAGTACTTC.

On this clone: The same CDR3 arises from other DNA sequences in this sample as well. The gene calls are TRBV4-2 and TRBJ1-1; no clear D gene. Germline lookup yields CDR1 LGHNA and CDR2 YNFKEQ. This CDR3 is 14 amino acids long. Trimming shortened V by 0 bases and J by 1 base, and 6 bases separated the two germline ends. CDR3 sequence reads: CASSQEVRNTEAFF. The DNA of the CDR3 is TGTGCCAGCAGCCAAGAGGTGAGGAACACTGAAGCTTTCTTT.

A remark on this clone: One end of the junction does not line up with germline, which may come from a read error. The rearrangement uses TRBV18 and TRBJ1-5; D is perhaps TRBD1 (6 bases). Germline assignment: CDR1 KGHSH and CDR2 LQKENI. CDR3 length equals 13 residues. The CDR3 protein is CASPPDRHQPQHF. The CDR3 bases are TGTGCCAGCCCACCAGACAGGCATCAGCCCCAGCATTTT.

This clone was recorded only once. The rearrangement joins TRBV9 to TRBJ2-5; 8 positions match TRBD1. CDR3 length: 14 residues. V dropped 0 bases and J dropped 5; count of bases not matched to a gene: 3. Per germline, CDR1 SGDLS and CDR2 YYNGEE. The CDR3 DNA sequence: TGTGCCAGCAGCGTAGGACAGGGGAGCGAGACCCAGTACTTC. Amino acids: CASSVGQGSETQYF.

The chain couples TRBV7-9 to TRBJ1-4; tentative D call: TRBD1 (6 bases). CDR1 and CDR2 from the germline V gene are SEHNR and FQNEAQ (reference sequence). The CDR3 has 14 amino acids. Between the trimmed V and J ends, which lost 3 bases and 6 bases, there was a span of 11 bases. CDR3 DNA: TGTGCCAGCAGCTTCAGGGGCGGGGATGAAAAACTGTTTTTT. It is translated as CASSFRGGDEKLFF.

This chain connects TRBV5-1 to TRBJ1-2, with no clear D. CDR1 is SGHRS, CDR2 YFSETQ, per germline. Trimming removed 4 bases at V and 8 bases at J, with 18 bases between. The CDR3 spans 14 residues. The chain's CDR3 is CASSLLTGNGGYTF. CDR3 in DNA: TGCGCCAGCAGCCTCCTGACGGGTAATGGGGGCTACACCTTC.

The V call is TRBV18, the J call TRBJ2-7; the D is unclear. CDR3 length: 15 residues. V lost 2 bases, J lost 6 bases, and 17 bases lay in between. The germline V gene encodes CDR1 KGHSH and CDR2 LQKENI. CDR3 nucleotides: TGTGCCAGCTCACCAGAGACGGAAAACTTCGGCGAGCAGTACTTC. It specifies CASSPETENFGEQYF.

This sequence joins TRBV5-6 and TRBJ1-1; no clear D. The V and J ends lost 2 bases and 1 base respectively, with 9 bases between them. CDR3 length equals 14 residues. Germline CDR1 SGHDT, CDR2 YYEEEE. The CDR3 coding sequence is TGTGCCAGCAGCTTCATCAACAGGAACACTGAAGCTTTCTTT. Its translation is CASSFINRNTEAFF.

The V and J genes are TRBV6-5 and TRBJ2-1; TRBD2 aligns across 8 bases. V shed 5 bases, J shed 10 bases, and the junction held 7 bases outside the gene matches. Germline V gene sequence: CDR1 MNHEY, CDR2 SVGAGI. CDR3 size: 13 residues. The CDR3 sequence: CASSIGLASEQFF. In DNA, the CDR3 is TGTGCCAGCAGTATTGGACTAGCAAGCGAGCAGTTCTTC.

The chain links TRBV10-3 to TRBJ2-3, with 8 bases matching TRBD2. There are 16 residues in the CDR3. The germline V gene has CDR1 ENHRY and CDR2 SYGVKD. The J segment lost 1 base and the V segment lost 4 bases, leaving 7 bases of the junction unmatched. The CDR3 here is CAISASGGLGTDTQYF. Written as DNA, the CDR3 is TGTGCCATCAGTGCCTCGGGGGGGTTGGGCACAGATACGCAGTATTTT.

The rearrangement uses TRBV5-1 and TRBJ1-1; TRBD1 agrees at 7 bases. The CDR3 extends over 14 amino acids. Germline CDR1 and CDR2: SGHRS and YFSETQ. With 4 bases clipped from V and 6 bases from J, the junction kept 9 bases outside the gene matches. CDR3 sequence reads: CASSLDRVRSEAFF. The CDR3 bases are TGCGCCAGCAGCCTAGACAGGGTCAGGTCTGAAGCTTTCTTT.

J is TRBJ2-7 and V is TRBV11-1; TRBD2 is a possible D gene (6 bases). This CDR3 spans 14 amino acids. Germline V gives CDR1 SGHAT, CDR2 FQDESV (reference sequence). V was cut by 4 bases and J by 9 bases, with 19 bases left in between. As DNA, the CDR3 is TGTGCCAGCAGCTCAACCCGGGAAGGAGGGCGGCAGTACTTC. Encoded protein: CASSSTREGGRQYF.

This clone came up many times. The gene calls are TRBV4-1 and TRBJ1-4; D remains ambiguous. The CDR3 totals 15 residues. Trimming stripped 0 bases from V and 8 bases from J, with 13 bases between. Germline CDR1 and CDR2: MGHRA and YSYEKL. The chain's CDR3 is CASSQENTGEEKLFF. The DNA of the CDR3 is TGCGCCAGCAGCCAAGAAAACACCGGGGAAGAAAAACTGTTTTTT.

The rearrangement uses TRBV7-8 and TRBJ1-3; no clear D gene. This CDR3 comprises 14 residues. Germline V gene lookup returns CDR1 SGHVS and CDR2 FQNEAQ. Between the trimmed V and J ends, which lost 4 bases and 1 base, there was a span of 8 bases. The CDR3 bases are TGTGCCAGCAGCTCGGTAACATCTGGAAACACCATATATTTT. As protein: CASSSVTSGNTIYF.

V gene TRBV29-1 combines with J gene TRBJ2-7; D remains unclear. V was trimmed by 6 bases and J by 4 bases, leaving 16 bases between them. Germline CDR1 reads SQVTM; CDR2 reads ANQGSEA. The CDR3 length is 13 residues. CDR3 sequence (DNA): TGCAGCGTAACCGGTGCCCCAAAATACGAGCAGTACTTC. Translated, it gives CSVTGAPKYEQYF.

The chain employs TRBV28 and TRBJ1-2; D is unresolved. This CDR3 is 12 amino acids long. V gave up 2 bases and J gave up 8 bases, with 9 bases separating them. Germline values: CDR1 MDHEN, CDR2 SYDVKM. CDR3 nucleotide sequence: TGTGCCAGCAGTTTAGGAAGTTCGGGCTACACCTTC. Its translation: CASSLGSSGYTF.

The J gene is TRBJ2-1, the V gene TRBV7-8; a weak D match, TRBD2 (5 bases). V shed 4 bases and J shed 0 bases, with 10 bases lying between them. CDR3 length: 15 residues. Germline V gene lookup returns CDR1 SGHVS and CDR2 FQNEAQ. The CDR3 protein is CASSSGRDSYNEQFF. The CDR3 DNA follows: TGTGCCAGCAGCTCAGGCCGGGACTCCTACAATGAGCAGTTCTTC.

This sequence joins TRBV30 and TRBJ2-1; D might be TRBD1 (5 bases). V was cut by 3 bases and J by 8 bases, with 17 bases left in between. There are 14 residues in the CDR3. Germline V gene lookup returns CDR1 GTSNPN and CDR2 SVGIG (reference sequence). In nucleotides, the CDR3 is TGTGCCTGGAGCGCAGGGTCCCAATTCGATGAGCAGTTCTTC. It yields the protein CAWSAGSQFDEQFF. The whole variable domain, filled in from reference TRBV30 and TRBJ2-1, reads SQTIHQWPATLVQPVGSPLSLECTVEGTSNPNLYWYRQAAGRGLQLLFYSVGIGQISSEVPQNLSASRPQDRQFILSSKKLLLSDSGFYLCAWSAGSQFDEQFFGPGTRLTVL.